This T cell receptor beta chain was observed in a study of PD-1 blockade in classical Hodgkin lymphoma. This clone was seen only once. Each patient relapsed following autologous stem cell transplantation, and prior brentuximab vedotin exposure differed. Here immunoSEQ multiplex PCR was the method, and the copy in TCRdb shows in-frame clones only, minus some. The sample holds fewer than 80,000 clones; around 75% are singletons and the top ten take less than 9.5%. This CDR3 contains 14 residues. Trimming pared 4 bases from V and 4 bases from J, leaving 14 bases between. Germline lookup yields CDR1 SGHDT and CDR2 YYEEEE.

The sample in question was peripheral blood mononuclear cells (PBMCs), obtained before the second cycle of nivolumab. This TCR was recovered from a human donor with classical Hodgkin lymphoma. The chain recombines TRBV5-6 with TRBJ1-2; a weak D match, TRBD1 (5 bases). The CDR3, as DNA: TGTGCCAGCAGCCCCGACAGCGTCGGCTATGGCTACACCTTC. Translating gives CASSPDSVGYGYTF.